The 15 T cell receptor beta chains given below trace back to one sample, sequenced in a study of T cells after yellow fever vaccination. From the 5' RACE reads, TCRdb called clonotypes with MiXCR, one entry per CDR3 protein. Of 400,000 to 650,000 distinct CDR3 sequences detected, around a fifth appear once; the ten largest clones hold roughly a sixth. The starting material was PBMCs, obtained about 20 days after the first yellow fever vaccination. The receptors shown here come from a man aged 18 to 30 who received the YFV17D yellow fever vaccine.

The chain combines TRBV15 with TRBJ1-1; the match to TRBD1 covers 10 bases. The CDR3 is 16 residues long. The trim removed 0 bases at V and 4 bases at J, leaving 5 bases unmatched. The germline gives CDR1 LNHNV, CDR2 YYDKDF (reference sequence). CDR3 bases: TGTGCCACCAGCAGAGAAGGGGGACAGGGGATCACTGAAGCTTTCTTT. Encoded protein: CATSREGGQGITEAFF. The variable domain in full, with the rest retrieved from reference TRBV15 and TRBJ1-1, is DAMVIQNPRYQVTQFGKPVTLSCSQTLNHNVMYWYQQKSSQAPKLLFHYYDKDFNNEADTPDNFQSRRPNTSFCFLDIRSPGLGDTAMYLCATSREGGQGITEAFFGQGTRLTVV.

For this clonotype: This could be a read error, since a much larger clone is one nucleotide away. This chain joins TRBV7-2 and TRBJ2-3; 7 positions agree with TRBD2. Germline V gene data show CDR1 as SGHTA and CDR2 as FQGNSA. The CDR3 runs to 15 residues. V was pared by 5 bases and J by 0 bases, with 5 bases of the junction left unmatched. The CDR3 DNA sequence: TGTGCCAGCAGCCACCCGCGGGGGAGCACAGATACGCAGTATTTT. This encodes CASSHPRGSTDTQYF.

Only a few counts were recorded for this clonotype. The chain employs TRBV20-1 and TRBJ1-2; 7 bases map to TRBD1. The CDR3 runs 13 residues. Germline values: CDR1 DFQATT, CDR2 SNEGSKA (reference sequence). The V segment lost 6 bases and the J segment 5 bases; nucleotides outside the gene matches: 9. CDR3 protein: CSASRDRRYGYTF. In DNA form, the CDR3 reads TGCAGTGCATCCCGGGACAGAAGATATGGCTACACCTTC.

The gene calls are TRBV7-2 and TRBJ2-3; 7 bases map to TRBD1. Germline CDR1 is SGHTA and CDR2 is FQGNSA. V dropped 5 bases and J dropped 3; count of bases not matched to a gene: 11. The CDR3 extends over 16 amino acids. This CDR3 reads CASSRQGGSWTDTQYF. The CDR3 nucleotides read TGTGCCAGCAGCCGACAGGGTGGCTCTTGGACAGATACGCAGTATTTT. Supplemented by reference TRBV7-2 and TRBJ2-3, the full variable domain reads GAGVSQSPSNKVTEKGKDVELRCDPISGHTALYWYRQSLGQGLEFLIYFQGNSAPDKSGLPSDRFSAERTGGSVSTLTIQRTQQEDSAVYLCASSRQGGSWTDTQYFGPGTRLTVL.

The CDR3, as DNA: TGCGCCAGCAACCACGTGGACACTCGGGGGGAGACCCAGTACTTC. Protein: CASNHVDTRGETQYF. The chain recombines TRBV4-3 with TRBJ2-5; perhaps TRBD2 as D (6 bases). CDR3 length equals 15 residues. Germline CDR1 is LGHNA and CDR2 is YSLEER. Deletions cut 7 bases from V and 5 bases from J, with 20 bases between.

The genes are TRBV5-1 and TRBJ2-1; 11 bases line up with TRBD1. Germline values: CDR1 SGHRS, CDR2 YFSETQ. The CDR3 has 14 residues. Trimming removed 4 bases from V and 10 bases from J; junction bases left unmatched: 7. The CDR3 reads CASSQDRGLYEQFF. The CDR3 coding sequence is TGCGCCAGCAGCCAGGACAGGGGGCTATACGAGCAGTTCTTC. Combining the CDR3 with reference TRBV5-1 and TRBJ2-1 gives the whole variable domain KAGVTQTPRYLIKTRGQQVTLSCSPISGHRSVSWYQQTPGQGLQFLFEYFSETQRNKGNFPGRFSGRQFSNSRSEMNVSTLELGDSALYLCASSQDRGLYEQFFGPGTRLTVL.

The chain has TRBV7-9 and TRBJ2-1; perhaps TRBD1 as D (6 bases). Germline V CDR1 and CDR2: SEHNR, FQNEAQ (reference sequence). V was pared by 11 bases and J by 3 bases, with 14 bases between. This CDR3 has 13 residues. The CDR3 loop is CAVARTVYNEQFF. CDR3 nucleotides: TGTGCCGTGGCCCGGACAGTCTACAATGAGCAGTTCTTC. Drawing the rest from reference TRBV7-9 and TRBJ2-1, the complete variable domain is DTGVSQNPRHKITKRGQNVTFRCDPISEHNRLYWYRQTLGQGPEFLTYFQNEAQLEKSRLLSDRFSAERPKGSFSTLEIQRTEQGDSAMYLCAVARTVYNEQFFGPGTRLTVL.

This clonotype was counted many times. The chain links TRBV5-1 to TRBJ2-3, with D perhaps TRBD1 or TRBD2 (5 bases each). The V end was cut by 4 bases, the J end by 4 bases, with 10 bases between. Germline V CDR1 and CDR2: SGHRS, YFSETQ. CDR3 length equals 13 residues. CDR3 bases: TGCGCCAGCAGCAACCTGGGGGCAGATACGCAGTATTTT. Protein product: CASSNLGADTQYF.

The chain has TRBV7-2 and TRBJ2-4, with 10 bases that match TRBD2. V lost 6 bases and J lost 6; bases outside the gene matches: 11. The germline V gene has CDR1 SGHTA and CDR2 FQGNSA. This CDR3 has 16 residues. CDR3 in DNA: TGTGCCAGCAGTTTGACAGACCGACTAGCGGGAAACATTCAGTACTTC. Translated, it gives CASSLTDRLAGNIQYF. Full variable domain (outside the CDR3, taken from reference TRBV7-2 and TRBJ2-4): GAGVSQSPSNKVTEKGKDVELRCDPISGHTALYWYRQSLGQGLEFLIYFQGNSAPDKSGLPSDRFSAERTGGSVSTLTIQRTQQEDSAVYLCASSLTDRLAGNIQYFGAGTRLSVL.

CDR3 sequence (DNA): TGCAGTGCCCCTCAGGGGTGGAATGAGCAGTTCTTC. It encodes CSAPQGWNEQFF. The rearrangement links TRBV20-1 to TRBJ2-1; TRBD1 might be the D (6 bases). V was clipped by 6 bases and J by 7 bases, with 13 bases between them. Germline values: CDR1 DFQATT, CDR2 SNEGSKA (reference sequence). CDR3 length equals 12 residues.

The V gene is TRBV5-6, the J gene TRBJ1-1; D might be TRBD1 (6 bases). V was shortened by 4 bases and J by 0 bases, with 19 bases between the two germline ends. This CDR3 comprises 17 residues. Per the germline V gene, CDR1 is SGHDT and CDR2 is YYEEEE. The CDR3 DNA reads as TGTGCCAGCAGCCTCCCCGGTACAGGGTACATGAACACTGAAGCTTTCTTT. This gives the protein CASSLPGTGYMNTEAFF.

The chain joins TRBV4-1 to TRBJ2-1; a possible D gene is TRBD2 (6 bases). The germline V gene encodes CDR1 MGHRA and CDR2 YSYEKL. V shed 1 base and J shed 4 bases, with 20 bases lying between them. The CDR3 is made up of 18 amino acids. In DNA, the CDR3 is TGCGCCAGCAGCCAAGGCCCCACGGGCGGGGAGTTTTACAATGAGCAGTTCTTC. It is translated as CASSQGPTGGEFYNEQFF.

The rearrangement joins TRBV30 to TRBJ1-1, with a possible D match to TRBD1 (5 bases). CDR1 and CDR2 (germline): GTSNPN, SVGIG (reference sequence). This CDR3 is 14 amino acids long. Trimming removed 3 bases at V and 2 bases at J, with 13 bases between. CDR3 nucleotide sequence: TGTGCCTGGAGCCCCTGGCAGGGAAACACTGAAGCTTTCTTT. Translation: CAWSPWQGNTEAFF.

V usage is TRBV5-5 and J usage is TRBJ2-3, with no clear D. V lost 4 bases to trimming and J lost 3 bases, with 18 bases between them. The CDR3 contains 16 residues. The germline V gene encodes CDR1 SGHKS and CDR2 YYEKEE (reference sequence). The CDR3 region has the DNA TGTGCCAGCAGCCTACTTCACGGGCCCAGAACAGATACGCAGTATTTT. Translated: CASSLLHGPRTDTQYF.

This clonotype was counted a few times. CDR3 sequence reads: CASRTIAWQPQHF. CDR3 sequence (DNA): TGTGCCAGTAGGACCATCGCGTGGCAGCCCCAGCATTTT. V and J are TRBV19 and TRBJ1-5; D is undetermined. Germline V CDR1 and CDR2: LNHDA, SQIVND (reference sequence). This CDR3 is 13 amino acids long. The V gene lost 6 bases and the J gene lost 7 bases, with 13 bases spanning the gap. The full variable domain, with the rest looked up from reference TRBV19 and TRBJ1-5, is DGGITQSPKYLFRKEGQNVTLSCEQNLNHDAMYWYRQDPGQGLRLIYYSQIVNDFQKGDIAEGYSVSREKKESFPLTVTSAQKNPTAFYLCASRTIAWQPQHFGDGTRLSIL.